The 2 T cell receptor beta chains below all came from one sample that was sequenced in a study of cytomegalovirus exposure and HLA in healthy donors. Using immunoSEQ multiplex PCR, the repertoire was profiled, and TCRdb retains in-frame clones only, with some absent. The sample consists of 100,000 to 150,000 clones, 89% of them appearing once. Sequencing used PBMCs. The receptors were sampled from a woman between 18 and 29 years old in good health and CMV-seronegative.

The chain employs TRBV19 and TRBJ1-1; D may be TRBD1 (5 bases). CDR1 is LNHDA and CDR2 is SQIVND in the germline V gene (reference sequence). Between the trimmed V and J ends, which lost 4 bases and 4 bases, there was a span of 16 bases. The CDR3 contains 15 residues. The CDR3 loop is CASSTTGVDPTEAFF. The CDR3, as DNA: TGTGCCAGTAGTACAACAGGCGTCGACCCCACTGAAGCTTTCTTT. Full variable domain (outside the CDR3, taken from reference TRBV19 and TRBJ1-1): DGGITQSPKYLFRKEGQNVTLSCEQNLNHDAMYWYRQDPGQGLRLIYYSQIVNDFQKGDIAEGYSVSREKKESFPLTVTSAQKNPTAFYLCASSTTGVDPTEAFFGQGTRLTVV.

Here the CDR3 DNA reads TGTGCCAGCAGACCCATCTCAGGGAACTATGGCTACACCTTC. As protein: CASRPISGNYGYTF. V and J are TRBV2 and TRBJ1-2; TRBD1 is a possible D gene (5 bases). V gave up 6 bases and J gave up 2 bases, with 13 bases separating them. Germline V lookup: CDR1 SNHLY, CDR2 FYNNEI. This CDR3 has 14 residues.